These 30 T cell receptor beta chains originate from one sample sequenced in a study of T-cell reconstitution after alpha-beta-depleted transplantation in children. Molecular barcoding with unique molecular identifiers was used for the TCRbeta library. TCRdb re-analysed the PCR reads in MiXCR, keeping a single row per CDR3 protein. The profile shows about 280,000 distinct CDR3 sequences, 11% of them singletons. Sequences were derived from peripheral blood, sampled 180 days after TCRalphabeta/CD19-depleted stem cell transplant. The receptors originated from a male patient aged 2-10 years who had a stem cell transplant for chronic granulomatous disease, so the T cells may come from the graft donor.

Ten or more counts support this clonotype. J is TRBJ2-2 and V is TRBV15, with 8 bases lining up with TRBD1. With V trimmed by 6 bases and J by 4 bases, 7 bases remained unmatched. CDR3 length: 15 residues. Germline lookup yields CDR1 LNHNV and CDR2 YYDKDF (reference sequence). CDR3 bases: TGTGCCACCAGGAGGACAGGGTCGGGCACCGGGGAGCTGTTTTTT. Translation gives CATRRTGSGTGELFF.

This clonotype was picked up many times. The chain has TRBV13 and TRBJ2-1; perhaps TRBD2 as D (5 bases). The CDR3 has 15 residues. The germline gives CDR1 PRHDT, CDR2 FYEKMQ (reference sequence). Deletions cut 5 bases from V and 7 bases from J, with 18 bases between. The CDR3 here is CASSPLGLAYNEQFF. The CDR3 DNA sequence: TGTGCCAGCAGCCCTCTTGGCCTAGCTTATAATGAGCAGTTCTTC.

On this clonotype: Possible read error: a much larger clone is one base away. The rearrangement links TRBV6-2 or TRBV6-3 to TRBJ2-1, with 8 bases fitting TRBD2. Germline CDR1 MNHEY, CDR2 SVGEGT. V lost 4 bases and J lost 9; bases outside the gene matches: 11. The CDR3 spans 15 residues. Written as DNA, the CDR3 is TGTGCCAGCAGTTTCGATAGCGGGATGGCCGGTGAGCAGTTCTTC. Protein product: CASSFDSGMAGEQFF.

Details on this clonotype: This CDR3 is missing its conserved last phenylalanine or tryptophan, likely due to a read error. The DNA is omitted, as the CDR3 cannot be located on it reliably, and the CDR3 follows TCRdb's listing. The chain combines TRBV11-1 with TRBJ2-7; no DNA check was done on the table's D call, TRBD2. The CDR3 spans 14 residues, counting both ends. From germline, CDR1 is SGHAT and CDR2 FQDESV (reference sequence). CDR3 region: CASSQGLAAYEHYS.

At least ten counts were recorded for this clonotype. This rearrangement joins TRBV19 to TRBJ2-1; no clear D gene. V was clipped by 5 bases and J by 5 bases, with 13 bases between them. This CDR3 spans 14 amino acids. Germline V gives CDR1 LNHDA, CDR2 SQIVND (reference sequence). Here the CDR3 reads CASSAKGLNNEQFF. The CDR3 DNA follows: TGTGCCAGTAGTGCGAAAGGTCTCAACAATGAGCAGTTCTTC.

This clonotype was seen ten or more times. The V gene is TRBV20-1, the J gene TRBJ1-4, with D perhaps TRBD1 (6 bases). The CDR3 spans 14 residues. V was cut by 3 bases and J by 3 bases, with 11 bases left in between. Germline CDR1 DFQATT, CDR2 SNEGSKA (reference sequence). CDR3 DNA: TGCAGTGCTAGGTTACAGGGTGCTAATGAAAAACTGTTTTTT. It yields the protein CSARLQGANEKLFF.

This clonotype was counted ten times or more. The CDR3 nucleotides are TGCAGCGAACGATTGGGCGAGACCCAGTACTTC. Protein sequence: CSERLGETQYF. V and J are TRBV29-1 and TRBJ2-5; D call uncertain. There are 11 residues in the CDR3. Trimming removed 7 bases at V and 5 bases at J, with 11 bases between. Germline CDR1 SQVTM, CDR2 ANQGSEA.

This clonotype was seen many times. This chain links TRBV29-1 with TRBJ2-7; D not resolved. Germline-derived CDR1 and CDR2 are SQVTM and ANQGSEA. The CDR3 runs to 13 residues. V lost 0 bases and J 0 bases, leaving 6 bases between the germline ends. Written as DNA, the CDR3 is TGCAGCGTTGAAGATAACCACTCCTACGAGCAGTACTTC. Its protein product is CSVEDNHSYEQYF.

This clonotype was detected ten times or more. The chain couples TRBV20-1 to TRBJ2-1, with 9 bases lining up with TRBD2. Germline CDR1 is DFQATT and CDR2 is SNEGSKA (reference sequence). This CDR3 has 19 amino acids. J gave up 5 bases and V 0 bases, and 17 bases lay outside the gene matches. The chain's CDR3 is CSARDPASGIGDGDNEQFF. CDR3 coding DNA: TGCAGTGCTAGAGACCCGGCTAGCGGGATCGGGGATGGGGACAATGAGCAGTTCTTC.

This clonotype was seen once. Since a much larger clone is just one base distant, this may be a read error. No conserved phenylalanine or tryptophan is present at the end of the CDR3, so a read error is the likely explanation. J is TRBJ2-7 and V is TRBV5-1; 9 bases are shared with TRBD1. Unmatched junction bases numbered 5, after V lost 4 bases and J lost 0 bases. Germline assignment: CDR1 SGHRS and CDR2 YFSETQ. The CDR3 contains 15 residues. In DNA, the CDR3 is TGCGCCAGCAGCGTACAGGGGGCACCCTCCTACGAGCAGTACTTA. It encodes CASSVQGAPSYEQYL.

Remarks on this clonotype: This could be a read error, since a much larger clone is one nucleotide away. No conserved phenylalanine or tryptophan ends this CDR3, so it is likely a read error. The chain links TRBV6-2 or TRBV6-3 to TRBJ2-1; weak D call: TRBD1 (6 bases). The CDR3 sequence is 16 residues long. The V end lost 7 bases, the J end lost 5 bases, and 21 bases lay between the germline ends. Germline V gene sequence: CDR1 MNHEY, CDR2 SVGEGT. CDR3 in DNA: TGTGCCAGCATCCCCAGGGGTGGTCCCCTCCACAATGAGCAGTTCCTC. Its translation: CASIPRGGPLHNEQFL.

This clonotype was seen only a few times. J is TRBJ2-5 and V is TRBV11-2, with D unresolved. The V gene lost 3 bases and the J gene lost 0 bases, with 8 bases spanning the gap. The CDR3 totals 14 residues. CDR1 is SGHAT and CDR2 is FQNNGV in the germline V gene. This CDR3 reads CASSLATYQETQYF. The CDR3 DNA reads TGTGCCAGCAGCTTGGCAACGTACCAAGAGACCCAGTACTTC.

This clonotype was recorded at least ten times. The chain employs TRBV29-1 and TRBJ2-2; TRBD2 matches at 10 bases. Germline V gene sequence: CDR1 SQVTM, CDR2 ANQGSEA. The CDR3 covers 15 residues. The J segment lost 1 base and the V segment lost 4 bases, leaving 3 bases of the junction unmatched. CDR3 sequence: CSVGGTSENTGELFF. CDR3 sequence (DNA): TGCAGCGTTGGAGGGACTAGCGAGAACACCGGGGAGCTGTTTTTT.

This clonotype was counted at least ten times. This chain joins TRBV7-9 and TRBJ1-1, with TRBD1 as a possible D gene (5 bases). Germline loops: CDR1 SEHNR, CDR2 FQNEAQ (reference sequence). This CDR3 has 11 residues. CDR3 coding DNA: TGTGCAACAGGAATTGCTGCTGAAGCTTTCTTT. This gives the protein CATGIAAEAFF.

This clonotype came up many times. This chain joins TRBV20-1 and TRBJ2-6; 11 bases agree with TRBD1. The CDR3 covers 16 residues. V gave up 5 bases and J gave up 1 base; unmatched junction bases: 4. CDR1 DFQATT and CDR2 SNEGSKA come from the germline V gene (reference sequence). CDR3 in DNA: TGCAGTGCTCTCGGGACAGGGGGGTCTGGGGCCAACGTCCTGACTTTC. Amino acids: CSALGTGGSGANVLTF.

This clonotype was found many times. This rearrangement joins TRBV12-3 or TRBV12-4 to TRBJ2-7; the match to TRBD2 covers 7 bases. The CDR3 is 14 amino acids. The trim removed 3 bases at V and 2 bases at J, leaving 4 bases unmatched. CDR3 sequence (DNA): TGTGCCAGCAGTTTTACTAGCGCGGCCTACGAGCAGTACTTC. The encoded protein is CASSFTSAAYEQYF.

In its sample, this clonotype was seen many times. The V gene is TRBV20-1, the J gene TRBJ1-1; D is unclear. Germline assignment: CDR1 DFQATT and CDR2 SNEGSKA (reference sequence). CDR3 length equals 15 residues. V lost 8 bases and J 3 bases, leaving 22 bases between the germline ends. In DNA, the CDR3 is TGCAGTTCTTTTGGATGGGCGGCCCTGGACACTGAAGCTTTCTTT. Translated, it gives CSSFGWAALDTEAFF.

This clonotype has ten or more counts. This sequence joins TRBV25-1 and TRBJ2-7; 11 nucleotides match TRBD1. The CDR3 consists of 17 residues. The J segment lost 4 bases and the V segment lost 2 bases, leaving 10 bases of the junction unmatched. CDR1 MGHDK and CDR2 SYGVNS come from the germline V gene. CDR3 nucleotides: TGTGCCAGCAGTGAAGGTTTGCGGACAGGGGGCGGGTACGAGCAGTACTTC. Protein: CASSEGLRTGGGYEQYF.

This clonotype was counted many times. This CDR3 is CASSFGTGKMNTEAFF. DNA for the CDR3: TGCGCCAGCAGCTTTGGGACAGGCAAGATGAACACTGAAGCTTTCTTT. The chain couples TRBV5-1 to TRBJ1-1; 8 nucleotides align to TRBD1. J gave up 0 bases and V 2 bases, and 6 bases lay outside the gene matches. This CDR3 has 16 residues. The germline CDR1 and CDR2 sequences are SGHRS and YFSETQ.

Only one count was recorded for this clonotype. A much more abundant neighbour one base away suggests this may be a read error. The CDR3 carries no conserved terminal phenylalanine or tryptophan, so it likely arises from a read error. This CDR3 reads CASSLYSVETQYL. In nucleotides, the CDR3 is TGTGCCAGCAGCTTATATTCCGTGGAGACCCAGTACCTC. The chain carries TRBV7-9 and TRBJ2-5; D is undetermined. CDR1 and CDR2 (germline): SEHNR, FQNEAQ (reference sequence). CDR3 length equals 13 residues. V was pared by 2 bases and J by 5 bases, with 9 bases between.

Only a few counts were recorded for this clonotype. This rearrangement joins TRBV12-3 or TRBV12-4 to TRBJ1-2, with D possibly TRBD1 on 5 matching bases. The ends were cut back, 3 bases at V and 4 bases at J, with 21 bases in the middle. The CDR3 loop spans 17 amino acids. The CDR3 DNA reads as TGTGCCAGCAGTTTTAAAGGCGGATTGCAGGGTATCTATGGCTACACCTTC. Protein: CASSFKGGLQGIYGYTF.

In this sample, this clonotype turned up a few times. The chain employs TRBV18 and TRBJ1-1; TRBD1 aligns across 9 bases. Germline V CDR1 and CDR2: KGHSH, LQKENI. J gave up 1 base and V 1 base, and 4 bases lay outside the gene matches. The CDR3 spans 16 residues. Here the CDR3 reads CASSPLGQGGNTEAFF. Here the CDR3 DNA reads TGTGCCAGCTCACCACTGGGACAGGGTGGGAACACTGAAGCTTTCTTT.

Many counts were recorded for this clonotype. This chain uses TRBV7-6 with TRBJ1-2, with D tentatively TRBD1 (5 bases). V was cut by 2 bases and J by 6 bases, with 10 bases left in between. Per the germline V gene, CDR1 is SGHVS and CDR2 is FNYEAQ. The CDR3 is made up of 13 amino acids. CDR3 DNA: TGTGCCAGCAGCTTACAGGGTTCGGATGGCTACACCTTC. It translates to CASSLQGSDGYTF.

In its sample, this clonotype was seen many times. The genes are TRBV4-1 and TRBJ2-2; D possibly corresponds to TRBD1 (6 bases). There are 18 residues in the CDR3. V was shortened by 7 bases and J by 4 bases, with 25 bases between the two germline ends. Per the germline V gene, CDR1 is MGHRA and CDR2 is YSYEKL. The CDR3: CASTPQKLDRTRTGELFF. The CDR3 DNA reads as TGCGCCAGCACCCCACAGAAATTAGACAGGACCCGCACCGGGGAGCTGTTTTTT.

This clonotype appeared many times. J is TRBJ2-7 and V is TRBV7-2; D call uncertain. Germline CDR1 SGHTA, CDR2 FQGNSA. V was shortened by 1 base and J by 5 bases, with 12 bases between the two germline ends. The CDR3 totals 14 residues. CDR3 nucleotide sequence: TGTGCCAGCAGCTTAGACGACTGGCGGCACGAGCAGTACTTC. Translated: CASSLDDWRHEQYF.

This clonotype was recorded at least ten times. V and J are TRBV12-3 or TRBV12-4 and TRBJ2-1; D perhaps matches TRBD2 (5 bases). The length of the CDR3 is 14 residues. Deletions cut 6 bases from V and 1 base from J, with 10 bases between. The DNA of the CDR3 is TGTGCCAGCAGCCCGGGGATATCCTACAATGAGCAGTTCTTC. Protein sequence: CASSPGISYNEQFF.

The table lists this clonotype with many counts. The V and J genes are TRBV5-1 and TRBJ2-2, with D tentatively TRBD1 or TRBD2 (5 bases each). Trimming took off 0 bases at V and 6 bases at J, with 9 bases between the two ends. The CDR3 loop spans 14 amino acids. Germline CDR1 is SGHRS and CDR2 is YFSETQ. CDR3 loop: CASSLGDPPGELFF. In DNA, the CDR3 is TGCGCCAGCAGCTTGGGGGACCCGCCCGGGGAGCTGTTTTTT.

Note on this clonotype: This may be a read error: a much more frequent sequence differs by one nucleotide. The V call is TRBV29-1, the J call TRBJ1-1, with D hard to call. V was cut by 7 bases and J by 7 bases, with 16 bases left in between. Germline V gene sequence: CDR1 SQVTM, CDR2 ANQGSEA. The CDR3 consists of 12 residues. The CDR3 DNA reads as TGCAGCGCCGGTGGGCTACAAAATGAAGCTTTCTTT. Its translation is CSAGGLQNEAFF.

This clonotype has a count of ten or more. The chain combines TRBV5-5 with TRBJ2-3; D might be TRBD2 (6 bases). The V gene lost 0 bases and the J gene lost 1 base, with 15 bases spanning the gap. CDR1 SGHKS and CDR2 YYEKEE come from the germline V gene (reference sequence). The CDR3 is 17 residues long. CDR3 nucleotide sequence: TGTGCCAGCAGCTTGGCAATAAGGTCTAGCGGCACAGATACGCAGTATTTT. Translated, it gives CASSLAIRSSGTDTQYF.

This clonotype was counted at least ten times. The J gene is TRBJ1-1, the V gene TRBV7-9; TRBD1 aligns across 7 bases. The CDR3 runs 15 residues. Germline V gives CDR1 SEHNR, CDR2 FQNEAQ (reference sequence). V lost 3 bases and J lost 8; bases outside the gene matches: 12. CDR3 sequence (DNA): TGTGCCAGCAGCTTCCACCCTACGACAGGGACCGAAGCTTTCTTT. It codes for CASSFHPTTGTEAFF.